This is a list of T cell receptor beta chains from one sample in a study of graft-versus-host responses after intestinal transplantation. Assay used: immunoSEQ multiplex PCR; TCRdb lists only in-frame clones, some missing. The table records approximately 14,000 clones, more than 35% of them present only once. The input for sequencing was alloreactive CD4+ T cells from a mixed lymphocyte reaction culture, taken before intestinal transplant. Receptors originate from a human patient who received an intestinal transplant. The CDR3 runs from the conserved cysteine through the conserved F or W. The D gene is left open where the match is weak. The listing skips clone size in some rows; elsewhere it reads once, few, many or a size class.

V gene	clone size	D gene	J gene	CDR3 length	CDR3 DNA	CDR3 protein
TRBV7-2	NA	TRBD2	TRBJ2-5	16	TGTGCCAGCAGGAAAATAGCGGGGGTCATCCAAGAGACCCAGTACTTC	CASRKIAGVIQETQYF
TRBV7-9	NA	NA	TRBJ2-1	18	TGTGCCAGCAGCTTAGATGGGACCAGACTAGGCTCCTACAATGAGCAGTTCTTC	CASSLDGTRLGSYNEQFF
TRBV7-8	NA	NA	TRBJ2-1	15	TGTGCCAGCAGCCCTAGAACAGGTTCCTACAATGAGCAGTTCTTC	CASSPRTGSYNEQFF
TRBV23-1	NA	NA	TRBJ2-7	17	TGCGCCAGCAGTCAATGGCGATCAGCTCCAGGCCCCTACGAGCAGTACTTC	CASSQWRSAPGPYEQYF
TRBV6-5	NA	TRBD1	TRBJ1-1	15	TGTGCCAGCAGTTCTCCACAGGGGGCGAACACTGAAGCTTTCTTT	CASSSPQGANTEAFF
TRBV4-3	medium-sized	NA	TRBJ1-4	17	TGCGCCAGCAGCCAAGAATTTCAGGGGACCTCTGGCGAAAAACTGTTTTTT	CASSQEFQGTSGEKLFF
TRBV7-9	NA	NA	TRBJ2-1	14	TGTGCCAGCAGCTCCCCGACAGTCTACAATGAGCAGTTCTTC	CASSSPTVYNEQFF
TRBV4-3	NA	NA	TRBJ2-7	15	TGCGCCAGCAGCCAAGATATTGGACAGTACTACGAGCAGTACTTC	CASSQDIGQYYEQYF
TRBV5-6	NA	NA	TRBJ1-1	13	TGTGCCAGCAGCGTTGGGGGCGGCACTGAAGCTTTCTTT	CASSVGGGTEAFF
TRBV10-3	NA	TRBD2	TRBJ2-3	13	TGTGCCATCATGAGCAGCGGGGCAGATACGCAGTATTTT	CAIMSSGADTQYF
TRBV11-2	NA	NA	TRBJ2-7	14	TGTGCCAGCAGCTTCACAGGGACCTCCTACGAGCAGTACTTC	CASSFTGTSYEQYF
TRBV11-2	NA	TRBD1	TRBJ1-4	15	TGTGCCAGCAGCCCACGGACAGGGGTAGAGGAAAAACTGTTTTTT	CASSPRTGVEEKLFF
TRBV14	few	NA	TRBJ2-1	14	TGTGCCAGCAGCCGCGGGACAGACTACAATGAGCAGTTCTTC	CASSRGTDYNEQFF
TRBV5-1	NA	TRBD1	TRBJ2-5	14	TGCGCCAGCAGCTTGACCACAGGGGGGCAGACCCAGTACTTC	CASSLTTGGQTQYF
TRBV7-9	NA	NA	TRBJ2-3	12	TGTGCCAGCAGCCTGTCCGACAGGAGGCAGTATTTT	CASSLSDRRQYF
TRBV10-1	NA	TRBD1	TRBJ2-3	14	TGCGCCACCCGTCCCGGGACAGGGGCGGATACGCAGTATTTT	CATRPGTGADTQYF
TRBV19	few	NA	TRBJ1-6	18	TGTGCCAGTAGTATAGGCGGGATTCTGAGCTCCTATAATTCACCCCTCCACTTT	CASSIGGILSSYNSPLHF
TRBV10-1	NA	TRBD2	TRBJ2-1	14	TGCGCCAGCAGTGTTGCGGGGGGGCCCCATGAGCAGTTCTTC	CASSVAGGPHEQFF
TRBV15	few	NA	TRBJ1-2	13	TGTGCCACCAGCAGAGTACAGGGCTATGGCTACACCTTC	CATSRVQGYGYTF
TRBV10-3	medium-sized	NA	TRBJ1-3	15	TGTGCCATCAGTGAGACAGTAATCTCTGGAAACACCATATATTTT	CAISETVISGNTIYF
TRBV7-2	NA	NA	TRBJ2-2	13	TGTGCCAGCAGCTTAGCCACGACAGGGGAGCTGTTTTTT	CASSLATTGELFF
TRBV18	NA	TRBD1	TRBJ2-3	16	TGTGCCAGCTCACTCGTTCAGGGGGCAGGCACAGATACGCAGTATTTT	CASSLVQGAGTDTQYF
TRBV10-1	NA	TRBD2	TRBJ2-1	15	TGCGCCAGCAGTGACTCCGGGACTAGCATCAATGAGCAGTTCTTC	CASSDSGTSINEQFF
TRBV7-9	NA	NA	TRBJ1-2	17	TGTGCCAGCAGCTTAAGTCGAAACGCCCGCCCCGGCTATGGCTACACCTTC	CASSLSRNARPGYGYTF
TRBV5-1	few	TRBD1	TRBJ1-2	14	TGCGCCAGCAGCCAAGACAGGGCACCGGATGGCTACACCTTC	CASSQDRAPDGYTF
TRBV5-1	NA	TRBD1	TRBJ1-4	15	TGCGCCAGCAGCTTACAGGGGGCGGGTAATGAAAAACTGTTTTTT	CASSLQGAGNEKLFF
TRBV5-6	NA	TRBD2	TRBJ2-3	18	TGTGCCAGCAGTTTGCCGGGACTAGCGGGGGGCTACACAGATACGCAGTATTTT	CASSLPGLAGGYTDTQYF
TRBV7-2	few	TRBD1	TRBJ2-2	17	TGTGCCAGCAGCTTAACGGGACAGTTACGGACTTCCGGGGAGCTGTTTTTT	CASSLTGQLRTSGELFF
TRBV7-9	medium-sized	NA	TRBJ1-3	13	TGTGCCAGCAGCTTCTACTTGGGAAACACCATATATTTT	CASSFYLGNTIYF
TRBV9	few	NA	TRBJ2-6	18	TGTGCCAGCAGCAAAGACAGGCATGACCTCTCTGGGGCCAACGTCCTGACTTTC	CASSKDRHDLSGANVLTF
TRBV19	NA	NA	TRBJ2-2	15	TGTGCCAGTAGTAGGGACATTTCGAACACCGGGGAGCTGTTTTTT	CASSRDISNTGELFF
TRBV7-2	NA	TRBD2	TRBJ2-2	17	TGTGCCAGCAGCTTAGGATTGCTGGCGGGGGGAACCGGGGAGCTGTTTTTT	CASSLGLLAGGTGELFF
TRBV6-5	few	TRBD2	TRBJ2-7	14	TGTGCCAGCAGCCCTAGCGGGGGCACCTACGAGCAGTACTTC	CASSPSGGTYEQYF
TRBV7-2	medium-sized	NA	TRBJ1-1	11	TGTGCCAGCAGCTTCCGGACTGAAGCTTTCTTT	CASSFRTEAFF
TRBV4-3	NA	NA	TRBJ1-2	16	TGCGCCAGCAGCCAAGTGTGTGGGGGCGTAGGGTATGGCTACACCTTC	CASSQVCGGVGYGYTF
TRBV7-2	NA	NA	TRBJ2-2	14	TGTGCCAGCAGCCTAAGGGACTCCTACCGGGAGCTGTTTTTT	CASSLRDSYRELFF
TRBV6-6	few	TRBD1	TRBJ1-1	15	TGTGCCAGCAGACCTTCGGGACAGGGGGGGGCTGAAGCTTTCTTT	CASRPSGQGGAEAFF
TRBV5-4	NA	TRBD2	TRBJ2-3	13	TGTGCCAGCAGCTTGGGCGGGGGGTCTTTTGAGTATTTT	CASSLGGGSFEYF
TRBV19	NA	NA	TRBJ1-2	15	TGTGCCAGTAGTATTGCGGCGGCAATTGTTCATGGCTACACCTTC	CASSIAAAIVHGYTF
TRBV10-3	medium-sized	NA	TRBJ2-7	13	TGTGCCATCCGAGACAGGCTAGCCTACGAGCAGTACTTC	CAIRDRLAYEQYF
TRBV18	medium-sized	NA	TRBJ1-1	14	TGTGCCAGCTCACCACTACCGGGAGACACTGAAGCTTTCTTT	CASSPLPGDTEAFF
TRBV10-2	NA	TRBD1	TRBJ2-6	14	TGCGCCAGCAGTACACAGGGGGGGGCCAACGTCCTGACTTTC	CASSTQGGANVLTF
TRBV27	few	TRBD1	TRBJ2-1	16	TGTGCCAGCAGAATTAGCCGGGACAGGGGCTACAATGAGCAGTTCTTC	CASRISRDRGYNEQFF
TRBV5-1	NA	TRBD1	TRBJ2-5	15	TGCGCCAGCTCTCAACGACAGGGGGAATTGGAGACCCAGTACTTC	CASSQRQGELETQYF
TRBV6-6	NA	TRBD1	TRBJ1-2	14	TGTGCCAGCAGTTACAGGGGGCTGGAGGGTGGCTACACCTTC	CASSYRGLEGGYTF